This entry concerns a single T cell receptor (beta chain). Its matching antigen is unknown. The data stem from a study of cytomegalovirus exposure and HLA in healthy donors. Overall study results and limits: As confirmed in vitro, a few CMV-associated chains were specific for CMV antigens.

It was the approximately 130-subject validation cohort, separate from the approximately 680-subject first cohort, to which the donors belonged. The protocol was immunoSEQ multiplex PCR, while the TCRdb copy is restricted to in-frame clones and leaves out a portion. The profile shows approximately 300,000 clones, roughly 85% of them singletons. Germline lookup yields CDR1 SGHRS and CDR2 YFSETQ. CDR3 length equals 16 residues. With 1 base clipped from V and 7 bases from J, the junction kept 4 bases outside the gene matches. V usage is TRBV5-1 and J usage is TRBJ2-1; TRBD2 matches 14 bases. Sequenced input: PBMCs. The receptor was derived from a woman aged 18-35 years in good health and CMV-seronegative. This chain's CDR3 is CASSLPGLAGVNEQFF. Written as DNA, the CDR3 is TGCGCCAGCAGCTTGCCGGGACTAGCGGGAGTAAATGAGCAGTTCTTC. The full variable domain, rest sourced from reference TRBV5-1 and TRBJ2-1, is KAGVTQTPRYLIKTRGQQVTLSCSPISGHRSVSWYQQTPGQGLQFLFEYFSETQRNKGNFPGRFSGRQFSNSRSEMNVSTLELGDSALYLCASSLPGLAGVNEQFFGPGTRLTVL.